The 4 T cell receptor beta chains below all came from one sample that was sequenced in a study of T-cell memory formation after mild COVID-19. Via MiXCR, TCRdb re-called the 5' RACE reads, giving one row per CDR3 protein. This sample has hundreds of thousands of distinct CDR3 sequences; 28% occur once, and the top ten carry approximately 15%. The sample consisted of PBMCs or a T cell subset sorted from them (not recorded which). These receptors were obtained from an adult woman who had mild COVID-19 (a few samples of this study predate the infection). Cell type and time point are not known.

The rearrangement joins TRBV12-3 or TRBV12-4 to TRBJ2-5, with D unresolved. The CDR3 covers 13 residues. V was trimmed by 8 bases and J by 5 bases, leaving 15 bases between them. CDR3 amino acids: CASGPWVGETQYF. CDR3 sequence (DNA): TGTGCCAGCGGCCCCTGGGTCGGGGAGACCCAGTACTTC.

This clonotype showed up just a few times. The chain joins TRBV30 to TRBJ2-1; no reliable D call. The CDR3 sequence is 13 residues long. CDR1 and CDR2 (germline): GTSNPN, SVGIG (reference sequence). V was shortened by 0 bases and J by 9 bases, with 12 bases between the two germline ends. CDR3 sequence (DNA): TGTGCCTGGAGTGTAGTGGATCTGGGTGAGCAGTTCTTC. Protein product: CAWSVVDLGEQFF. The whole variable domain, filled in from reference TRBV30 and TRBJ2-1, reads SQTIHQWPATLVQPVGSPLSLECTVEGTSNPNLYWYRQAAGRGLQLLFYSVGIGQISSEVPQNLSASRPQDRQFILSSKKLLLSDSGFYLCAWSVVDLGEQFFGPGTRLTVL.

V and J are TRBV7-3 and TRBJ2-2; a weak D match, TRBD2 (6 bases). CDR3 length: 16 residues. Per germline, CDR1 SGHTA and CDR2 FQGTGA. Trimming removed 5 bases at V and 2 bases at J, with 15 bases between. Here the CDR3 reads CASSLGVRDNTGELFF. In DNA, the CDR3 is TGTGCCAGCAGCCTAGGGGTGCGGGATAACACCGGGGAGCTGTTTTTT. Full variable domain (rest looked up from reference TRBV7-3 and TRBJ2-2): GAGVSQTPSNKVTEKGKYVELRCDPISGHTALYWYRQSLGQGPEFLIYFQGTGAADDSGLPNDRFFAVRPEGSVSTLKIQRTERGDSAVYLCASSLGVRDNTGELFFGEGSRLTVL.

The chain's CDR3 is CASFRQLGNEQFF. For the CDR3, the DNA is TGTGCCAGCTTTCGACAGTTGGGAAATGAGCAGTTCTTC. The gene calls are TRBV12-3 or TRBV12-4 and TRBJ2-1; perhaps TRBD1 as D (5 bases). The V gene lost 8 bases and the J gene lost 7 bases, with 15 bases spanning the gap. CDR3 length equals 13 residues.